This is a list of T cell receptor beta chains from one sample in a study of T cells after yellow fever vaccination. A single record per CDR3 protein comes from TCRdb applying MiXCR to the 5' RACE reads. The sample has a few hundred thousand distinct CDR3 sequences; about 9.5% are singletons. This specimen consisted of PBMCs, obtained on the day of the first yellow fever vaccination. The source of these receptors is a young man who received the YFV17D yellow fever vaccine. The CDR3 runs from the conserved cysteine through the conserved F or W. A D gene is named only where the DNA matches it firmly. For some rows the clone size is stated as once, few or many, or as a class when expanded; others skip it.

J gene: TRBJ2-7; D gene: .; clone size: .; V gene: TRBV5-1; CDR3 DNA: TGCGCCAGCAGCTTCGCAGTCCAAGCTAATGTCACATTC; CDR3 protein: CASSFAVQANVTF
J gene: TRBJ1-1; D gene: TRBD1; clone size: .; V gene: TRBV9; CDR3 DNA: TGTGCCAGCAGCAAATCCGGGACAGGGTTTCCCCCCTACACTGAAGCTTTCTTT; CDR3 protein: CASSKSGTGFPPYTEAFF
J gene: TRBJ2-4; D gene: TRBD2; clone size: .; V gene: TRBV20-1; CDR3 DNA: TGCAGTGCTAGAGATCGTTGGGAGGGCGCGCGGTCCAAAAACATTCAGTACTTC; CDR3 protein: CSARDRWEGARSKNIQYF
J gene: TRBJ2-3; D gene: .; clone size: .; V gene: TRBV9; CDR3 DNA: TGTGCCAGCAGGGTGGGCCCGGGCCTCACAGATACGCAGTATTTT; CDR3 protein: CASRVGPGLTDTQYF
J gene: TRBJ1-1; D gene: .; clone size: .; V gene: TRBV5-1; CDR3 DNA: TGCGCCAGCAGCTTGGAGGCGGTGAACACTGAAGCTTTCTTT; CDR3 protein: CASSLEAVNTEAFF
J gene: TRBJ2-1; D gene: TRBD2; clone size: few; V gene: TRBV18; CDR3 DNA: TGTGCCAGCTCACCACCCGGGACTAGCGGGCTGCGGAATGAGCAGTTCTTC; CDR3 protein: CASSPPGTSGLRNEQFF
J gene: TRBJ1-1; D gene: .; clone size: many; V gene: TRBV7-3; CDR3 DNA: TGTGCCAGCAGCTTAAGCAGGAACACTGAAGCTTTCTTT; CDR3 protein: CASSLSRNTEAFF
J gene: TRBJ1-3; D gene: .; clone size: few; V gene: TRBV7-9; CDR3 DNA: TGTGCCAGCAGCTCGGTTAACAGGGATCTCGGAAACACCATATATTTT; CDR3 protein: CASSSVNRDLGNTIYF
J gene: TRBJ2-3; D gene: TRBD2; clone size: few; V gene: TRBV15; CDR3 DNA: TGTGCCACCAGCAGAGGGGCTAGCGGGGGGGCGAGCACAGATACGCAGTATTTT; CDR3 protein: CATSRGASGGASTDTQYF
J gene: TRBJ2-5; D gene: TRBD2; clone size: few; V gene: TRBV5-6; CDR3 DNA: TGTGCCAGCAGCCTGGTGCGGGGGTCTACCCTAGAGACCCAGTACTTC; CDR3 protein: CASSLVRGSTLETQYF
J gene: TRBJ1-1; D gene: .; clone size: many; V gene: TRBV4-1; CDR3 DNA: TGCGCCAGCAGCATAAACAGGGTCGGGAGACCTGGAGCTTTCTTT; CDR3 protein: CASSINRVGRPGAFF
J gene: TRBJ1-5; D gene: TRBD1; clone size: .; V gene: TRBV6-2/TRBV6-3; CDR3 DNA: TGTGCCAGCGGAAACAATCGACAGGGGGCTCAGACCCAGCATTTT; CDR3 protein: CASGNNRQGAQTQHF
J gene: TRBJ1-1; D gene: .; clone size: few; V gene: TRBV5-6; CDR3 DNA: TGTGCCAGCAGCGCCTACTACGACACTGAAGCTTTCTTT; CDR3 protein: CASSAYYDTEAFF
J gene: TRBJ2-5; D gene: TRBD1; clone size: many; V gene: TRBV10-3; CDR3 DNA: TGTGCCATCAGCCAGGACAGGGTTAAGGAGACCCAGTACTTC; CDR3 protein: CAISQDRVKETQYF
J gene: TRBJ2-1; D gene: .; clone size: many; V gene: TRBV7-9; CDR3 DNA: TGTGCCAGCAGCTTACAGGGGCCGACCTACAATGAGCAGTTCTTC; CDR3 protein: CASSLQGPTYNEQFF
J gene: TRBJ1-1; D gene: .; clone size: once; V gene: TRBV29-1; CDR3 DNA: TGCAGCGTTATACGGGACACTGAAGCTTTCTTT; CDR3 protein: CSVIRDTEAFF
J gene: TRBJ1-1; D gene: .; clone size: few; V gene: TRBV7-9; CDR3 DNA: TGTGCCAGCAGCTTTGCCCCTGAAGCTTTCTTT; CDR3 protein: CASSFAPEAFF
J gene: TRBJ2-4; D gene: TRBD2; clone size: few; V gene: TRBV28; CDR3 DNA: TGTGCCAGCAGTTTGGGGCCAGGGAGGGGAAACATTCAGTACTTC; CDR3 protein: CASSLGPGRGNIQYF
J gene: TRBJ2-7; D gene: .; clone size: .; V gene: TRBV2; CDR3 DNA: TGTGCCAGCAGTGAACAGGGTAAATTCTACGAGCAGTACTTC; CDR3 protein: CASSEQGKFYEQYF
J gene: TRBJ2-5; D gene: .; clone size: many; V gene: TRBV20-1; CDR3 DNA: TGCAGTGCTAGATTTCCGCAGGGCGACCAAGAGACCCAGTACTTC; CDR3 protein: CSARFPQGDQETQYF
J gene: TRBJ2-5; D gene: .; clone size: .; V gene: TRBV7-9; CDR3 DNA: TGTGCCAGCAGCTTATATCGGTCGGGGGCATACCAAGAGACCCAGTACTTC; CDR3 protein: CASSLYRSGAYQETQYF
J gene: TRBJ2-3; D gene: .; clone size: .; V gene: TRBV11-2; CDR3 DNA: TGTGCCAGCAGCTTAGAGGGAGAACACACAGATACGCAGTATTTT; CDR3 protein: CASSLEGEHTDTQYF
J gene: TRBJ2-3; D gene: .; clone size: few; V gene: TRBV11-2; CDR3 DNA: TGTGCCAGCAGCTTAGACAATGGGCTAGCCTCCCTTGATACGCAGTATTTT; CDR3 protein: CASSLDNGLASLDTQYF
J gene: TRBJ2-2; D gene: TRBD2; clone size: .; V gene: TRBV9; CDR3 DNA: TGTGCCAGCAGCGTAGCTACTGTGCTAGCGGAAAACACCGGGGAGCTGTTTTTT; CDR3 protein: CASSVATVLAENTGELFF
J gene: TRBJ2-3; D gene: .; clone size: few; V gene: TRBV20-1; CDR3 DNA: TGCAGTGCTAGAGCCCCAGGGCCAGATACGCAGTATTTT; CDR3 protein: CSARAPGPDTQYF
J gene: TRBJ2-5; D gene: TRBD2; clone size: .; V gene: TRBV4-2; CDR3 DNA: TGTGCCAGCAGCCCCGGACTAGCGGGCCTTTCGGAGACCCAGTACTTC; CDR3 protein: CASSPGLAGLSETQYF
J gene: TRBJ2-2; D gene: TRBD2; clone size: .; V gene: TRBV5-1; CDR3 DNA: TGCGCCAGCACCCTACAGCGGGGTTCGTTCACCGGGGAGCTGTTTTTT; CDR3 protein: CASTLQRGSFTGELFF
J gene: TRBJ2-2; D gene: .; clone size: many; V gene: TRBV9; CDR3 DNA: TGTGCCAGCAGCGCCGGGACTGTTCCCGGGGAGCTGTTTTTT; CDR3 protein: CASSAGTVPGELFF
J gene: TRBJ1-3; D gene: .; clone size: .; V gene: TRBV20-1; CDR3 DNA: TGCAGTGCTAGGCAGGGACCGGGAAACACCATATATTTT; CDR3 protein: CSARQGPGNTIYF
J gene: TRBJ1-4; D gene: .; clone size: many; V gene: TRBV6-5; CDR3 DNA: TGTGCCAGCAGTTACTCGATAGAAGAGGGGGAAAAACTGTTTTTT; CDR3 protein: CASSYSIEEGEKLFF
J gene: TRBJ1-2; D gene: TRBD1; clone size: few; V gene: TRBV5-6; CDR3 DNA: TGTGCCAGCAGCTTGTACAAGGACAGGGGACGGGATGGCTACACCTTC; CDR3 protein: CASSLYKDRGRDGYTF
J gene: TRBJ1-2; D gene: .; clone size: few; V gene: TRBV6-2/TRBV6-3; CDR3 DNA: TGTGCCAGCAGCCCTTCGGGGTATGGGGGCTACACCTTC; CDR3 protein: CASSPSGYGGYTF
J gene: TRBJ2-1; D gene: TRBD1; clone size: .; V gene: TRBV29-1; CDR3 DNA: TGCAGCGTTCGGTCAGGGACAGGGGCTGAGCAGTTCTTC; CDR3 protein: CSVRSGTGAEQFF
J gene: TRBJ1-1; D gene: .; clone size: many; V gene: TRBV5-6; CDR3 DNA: TGTGCCAGCAGCCCTTGGCCGGCAGGGCAGACTTTCGAAGCTTTCTTT; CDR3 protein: CASSPWPAGQTFEAFF
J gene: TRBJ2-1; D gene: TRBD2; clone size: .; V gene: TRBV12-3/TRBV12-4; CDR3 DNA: TGTGCCAGCAGTTTGGGGGGACTAGCGGGCTATGAGCAGTTCTTC; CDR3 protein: CASSLGGLAGYEQFF
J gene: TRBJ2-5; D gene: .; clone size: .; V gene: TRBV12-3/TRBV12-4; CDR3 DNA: TGTGCCAGCAGTTTCGGCGGCCGAGACCAAGAGACCCAGTACTTC; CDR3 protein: CASSFGGRDQETQYF
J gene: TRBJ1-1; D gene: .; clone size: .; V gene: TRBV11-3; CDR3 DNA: TGTGCCAGCAGCCCAAGGGATGGAGTTGATGAAGCTTTCTTT; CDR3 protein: CASSPRDGVDEAFF
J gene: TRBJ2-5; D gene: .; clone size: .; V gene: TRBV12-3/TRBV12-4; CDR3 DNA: TGTGCCAGCAGTTTAGCGCAAAGGGTTGGGGAGACCCAGTACTTC; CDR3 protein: CASSLAQRVGETQYF
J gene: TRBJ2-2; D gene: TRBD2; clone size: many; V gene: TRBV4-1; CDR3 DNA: TGCGCCAGCAGCCTTACACCTCCTACTAGCGCTGGAACCGGGGAGCTGTTTTTT; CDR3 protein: CASSLTPPTSAGTGELFF
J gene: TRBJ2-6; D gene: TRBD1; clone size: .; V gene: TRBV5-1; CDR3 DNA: TGCGCCAGCAGCGAGGGACAGGGGATCTTCTTGAGGAGGGCCAACGTCCTGACTTTC; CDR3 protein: CASSEGQGIFLRRANVLTF
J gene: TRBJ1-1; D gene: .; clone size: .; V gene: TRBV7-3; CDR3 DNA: TGTGCCAGCAGCTTAACGATGGGGAACACTGAAGCTTTCTTT; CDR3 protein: CASSLTMGNTEAFF
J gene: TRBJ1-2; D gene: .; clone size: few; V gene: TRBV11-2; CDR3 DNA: TGTGCCAGCAGCTTAGAGACGCCATCGTGGGGGGGGGATGGCTACACCTTC; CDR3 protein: CASSLETPSWGGDGYTF